These 12 T cell receptor beta chains were all obtained from the same sample, sequenced in a study of blood T cell repertoires in COVID-19. Sequenced by immunoSEQ multiplex PCR; TCRdb stores in-frame clones only, minus some. The data contain fewer than 600,000 clones, roughly 89% of them seen just once; the ten biggest clones take up 0.8% to 0.9%. The sequenced sample consisted of peripheral blood. These receptors came from a man between 18 and 35 years old with COVID-19, enrolled during active disease.

This rearrangement joins TRBV30 to TRBJ1-1; D is unclear. Trimming removed 0 bases at V and 2 bases at J, with 7 bases between. CDR1 is GTSNPN, CDR2 SVGIG, per germline (reference sequence). The CDR3 has 13 residues. CDR3 bases: TGTGCCTGGAGTGTAATGGGCAACACTGAAGCTTTCTTT. It encodes CAWSVMGNTEAFF. Using reference TRBV30 and TRBJ1-1 for the parts outside the CDR3, the full variable domain is SQTIHQWPATLVQPVGSPLSLECTVEGTSNPNLYWYRQAAGRGLQLLFYSVGIGQISSEVPQNLSASRPQDRQFILSSKKLLLSDSGFYLCAWSVMGNTEAFFGQGTRLTVV.

The chain couples TRBV4-2 to TRBJ1-4; D gene ambiguous. The germline CDR1 and CDR2 sequences are LGHNA and YNFKEQ. The V end was cut by 0 bases, the J end by 3 bases, with 11 bases between. This CDR3 spans 16 amino acids. CDR3 sequence reads: CASSQDPAAPNEKLFF. The CDR3 DNA reads as TGTGCCAGCAGCCAAGATCCAGCGGCCCCTAATGAAAAACTGTTTTTT.

The chain has TRBV19 and TRBJ2-1, with TRBD1 matching over 9 bases. After removal of 5 bases from V and 6 bases from J, the junction contained 8 bases not matched to a gene. Germline-derived CDR1 and CDR2 are LNHDA and SQIVND (reference sequence). CDR3 length: 15 residues. The CDR3 nucleotides read TGTGCCAGTAGTCAACAGGGGGCCCTCTTCAATGAGCAGTTCTTC. It is translated as CASSQQGALFNEQFF.

J is TRBJ2-7 and V is TRBV5-4; TRBD2 matches 11 bases. There are 16 residues in the CDR3. Germline trimming cut 4 bases from V and 7 bases from J; bases unmatched to any gene: 13. Germline CDR1 and CDR2: SGHNT and YYREEE (reference sequence). The CDR3 sequence: CASSRRAELAGVEQYF. The CDR3 bases are TGTGCCAGCAGCCGTCGGGCGGAACTAGCGGGAGTTGAGCAGTACTTC. The complete variable domain, with remaining parts taken from reference TRBV5-4 and TRBJ2-7, reads ETGVTQSPTHLIKTRGQQVTLRCSSQSGHNTVSWYQQALGQGPQFIFQYYREEENGRGNFPPRFSGLQFPNYSSELNVNALELDDSALYLCASSRRAELAGVEQYFGPGTRLTVT.

The chain carries TRBV4-1 and TRBJ1-5, with D possibly being TRBD1 (6 bases). Between the trimmed V and J ends, which lost 2 bases and 4 bases, there was a span of 9 bases. This CDR3 has 14 residues. CDR1 MGHRA and CDR2 YSYEKL come from the germline V gene. CDR3: CASSQQTGNQPQHF. In DNA, the CDR3 is TGCGCCAGCAGCCAACAGACAGGTAATCAGCCCCAGCATTTT.

The chain couples TRBV24-1 to TRBJ2-1; tentative D call: TRBD1 (6 bases). The CDR3 runs to 16 residues. Germline V gene lookup returns CDR1 KGHDR and CDR2 SFDVKD. Trimming took off 11 bases at V and 7 bases at J, with 26 bases between the two ends. The CDR3 protein is CAIGTTHGRGRNEQFF. CDR3 sequence (DNA): TGTGCCATAGGGACAACCCACGGGCGAGGTAGGAATGAGCAGTTCTTC.

The chain couples TRBV27 to TRBJ2-3; possible D gene TRBD2, 5 bases. CDR3 size: 13 residues. Germline-derived CDR1 and CDR2 are MNHEY and SMNVEV (reference sequence). Between the trimmed V and J ends, which lost 5 bases and 4 bases, there was a span of 10 bases. CDR3 sequence: CASSPRLSDTQYF. The CDR3 bases are TGTGCCAGCAGTCCCCGACTATCAGATACGCAGTATTTT.

The V gene is TRBV27, the J gene TRBJ1-5, with TRBD1 matching over 9 bases. V shed 4 bases, J shed 6 bases, and the junction held 1 base outside the gene matches. There are 13 residues in the CDR3. The germline V gene encodes CDR1 MNHEY and CDR2 SMNVEV (reference sequence). Written as DNA, the CDR3 is TGTGCCAGCAGTTCGACAGGGGGTCAGCCCCAGCATTTT. Encoded protein: CASSSTGGQPQHF.

This chain joins TRBV3-1 (or the pseudogene TRBV3-2) and TRBJ2-7, with D perhaps TRBD2 (6 bases). The CDR3 is made up of 14 amino acids. CDR1 and CDR2 (germline): LGHDT, YNNKEL (reference sequence). V was pared by 5 bases and J by 0 bases, with 11 bases between. The CDR3 sequence: CASSSQGGSYEQYF. In DNA, the CDR3 is TGTGCCAGCAGCAGTCAGGGAGGCTCCTACGAGCAGTACTTC.

The chain links TRBV19 to TRBJ2-7, with D possibly matching TRBD2 (5 bases). Per the germline V gene, CDR1 is LNHDA and CDR2 is SQIVND (reference sequence). With 1 base removed from V and 3 bases from J, the gap between germline ends came to 16 bases. CDR3 length: 16 amino acids. CDR3 amino acids: CASSIGRPRGNYEQYF. CDR3 DNA: TGTGCCAGTAGTATAGGACGGCCCCGAGGGAACTACGAGCAGTACTTC.

The rearrangement uses TRBV5-6 and TRBJ2-1; 7 bases are a match to TRBD2. The CDR3 consists of 13 residues. V was clipped by 0 bases and J by 6 bases; unmatched bases: 0. Germline V CDR1 and CDR2: SGHDT, YYEEEE. CDR3 in DNA: TGTGCCAGCAGCTTGGGGACTAGCAATGAGCAGTTCTTC. Protein product: CASSLGTSNEQFF.

CDR3 nucleotide sequence: TGTGCCAGCAGCTTACCAGGGGATGAGCAGTTCTTC. Its protein product is CASSLPGDEQFF. V gene TRBV3-1 (or the pseudogene TRBV3-2) combines with J gene TRBJ2-1, with D possibly TRBD1 on 6 matching bases. The V end lost 5 bases, the J end lost 8 bases, and 10 bases lay between the germline ends. This CDR3 is 12 amino acids long. CDR1 and CDR2 from the germline V gene are LGHDT and YNNKEL (reference sequence).